These 25 T cell receptor beta chains originate from one sample sequenced in a study of T cell responses to AZD1222 COVID-19 vaccine. The repertoire was sequenced with immunoSEQ multiplex PCR; TCRdb's copy has only in-frame clones and lacks some. The sample records roughly 100,000 clones, roughly 93% being singletons. The material sequenced was peripheral blood, taken on day 0 of AZD1222 vaccination. The receptors were gathered from an adult in good health.

This clone appeared a single time. V gene TRBV28 combines with J gene TRBJ1-4; D is unresolved. CDR1 MDHEN and CDR2 SYDVKM come from the germline V gene. Trimming took off 4 bases at V and 7 bases at J, with 7 bases between the two ends. The CDR3 is made up of 12 amino acids. The CDR3 DNA reads TGTGCCAGCAGTTCCGGCGGTGAAAAACTGTTTTTT. Residues: CASSSGGEKLFF.

The chain is built from TRBV28 and TRBJ1-1; D is perhaps TRBD1 (6 bases). Germline CDR1 MDHEN, CDR2 SYDVKM. Trimming cost V 5 bases and J 11 bases, with 15 bases left between them. This CDR3 comprises 12 residues. The CDR3 reads CASSDRIWSAFF. DNA of the CDR3: TGTGCCAGCAGTGACAGGATCTGGAGTGCTTTCTTT.

The chain couples TRBV6-5 to TRBJ2-1, with 12 bases fitting TRBD2. Germline values: CDR1 MNHEY, CDR2 SVGAGI. V was pared by 4 bases and J by 7 bases, with 8 bases of the junction left unmatched. CDR3 length: 16 residues. The CDR3 spells CASSSPGTSGLNEQFF. CDR3 coding DNA: TGTGCCAGCAGTTCTCCCGGGACTAGCGGGCTTAATGAGCAGTTCTTC.

CDR3 region: CASSQDFWQGNSPLHF. The CDR3 DNA sequence: TGCGCCAGCAGCCAAGATTTTTGGCAGGGAAATTCACCCCTCCACTTT. V usage is TRBV4-1 and J usage is TRBJ1-6; D perhaps matches TRBD1 (5 bases). CDR1 MGHRA and CDR2 YSYEKL come from the germline V gene. Trimming shortened V by 0 bases and J by 7 bases, and 13 bases separated the two germline ends. CDR3 length: 16 amino acids.

The chain joins TRBV11-2 to TRBJ2-1; TRBD2 aligns across 8 bases. The ends lost 4 bases at V and 7 bases at J; junction bases unmatched: 6. The CDR3 consists of 14 residues. The germline CDR1 and CDR2 sequences are SGHAT and FQNNGV. The CDR3 coding sequence is TGTGCCAGCAGCTACGGGAGGGCGCTTAATGAGCAGTTCTTC. This codes for CASSYGRALNEQFF.

The chain joins TRBV11-3 to TRBJ1-5; 7 positions agree with TRBD1. The germline V gene encodes CDR1 SGHNT and CDR2 YENEEA. V dropped 3 bases and J dropped 3; count of bases not matched to a gene: 2. The CDR3 sequence is 14 residues long. The CDR3 DNA reads as TGTGCCAGCAGCTTGACAGGGCCCAATCAGCCCCAGCATTTT. It yields the protein CASSLTGPNQPQHF.

The chain recombines TRBV5-1 with TRBJ2-1; 12 bases fit TRBD2. The V segment lost 3 bases and the J segment 2 bases; nucleotides outside the gene matches: 6. The CDR3 has 17 amino acids. The germline gives CDR1 SGHRS, CDR2 YFSETQ. DNA of the CDR3: TGCGCCAGCAGCTCAATGACTAGCGGGGGCGCCTACAATGAGCAGTTCTTC. Translating it yields CASSSMTSGGAYNEQFF.

A single count supports this clone. The chain has TRBV5-1 and TRBJ2-3; D is uncertain. The V gene's germline CDR1 is SGHRS and CDR2 YFSETQ. V lost 0 bases and J 2 bases, leaving 10 bases between the germline ends. The CDR3 length is 15 residues. CDR3 residues: CASSLAGPITDTQYF. The DNA for the CDR3 is TGCGCCAGCAGCTTGGCCGGGCCAATCACAGATACGCAGTATTTT.

The chain uses TRBV28 and TRBJ2-1; weak D call: TRBD2 (5 bases). Germline lookup yields CDR1 MDHEN and CDR2 SYDVKM. The CDR3 loop spans 19 amino acids. Trimming cost V 5 bases and J 0 bases, with 23 bases left between them. Written as DNA, the CDR3 is TGTGCCAGCAGTCCCCTGGATTTCTCGACGACTAACTCCTACAATGAGCAGTTCTTC. This codes for CASSPLDFSTTNSYNEQFF.

J is TRBJ2-3 and V is TRBV5-5; D not certain. From germline, CDR1 is SGHKS and CDR2 YYEKEE (reference sequence). This CDR3 is built from 12 residues. V was shortened by 4 bases and J by 3 bases, with 6 bases between the two germline ends. The CDR3 nucleotides read TGTGCCAGCAGCCAAATAACAGATACGCAGTATTTT. Protein sequence: CASSQITDTQYF. Filled out from reference TRBV5-5 and TRBJ2-3, the complete variable domain reads DAGVTQSPTHLIKTRGQQVTLRCSPISGHKSVSWYQQVLGQGPQFIFQYYEKEERGRGNFPDRFSARQFPNYSSELNVNALLLGDSALYLCASSQITDTQYFGPGTRLTVL.

This clone was counted a single time. V is TRBV29-1 and J is TRBJ2-1, with 15 bases fitting TRBD2. V gave up 4 bases and J gave up 1 base; unmatched junction bases: 8. This CDR3 is 18 amino acids long. The germline V gene has CDR1 SQVTM and CDR2 ANQGSEA. The CDR3 DNA reads as TGCAGCGTTGGGGGGGGACTAGCGGGAGGAAAATCCTACAATGAGCAGTTCTTC. Its protein product is CSVGGGLAGGKSYNEQFF.

The chain uses TRBV27 and TRBJ2-1; tentative D call: TRBD1 (6 bases). The CDR3 loop spans 15 amino acids. The V end lost 5 bases, the J end lost 4 bases, and 15 bases lay between the germline ends. Looked up from germline, CDR1 is MNHEY and CDR2 is SMNVEV (reference sequence). CDR3 DNA sequence: TGTGCCAGCAGTGTACAGGGAGTGGGATACAATGAGCAGTTCTTC. This sequence encodes CASSVQGVGYNEQFF.

The chain joins TRBV6-5 to TRBJ1-6; D might be TRBD1 (5 bases). Per germline, CDR1 MNHEY and CDR2 SVGAGI. The CDR3 has 15 amino acids. V shed 0 bases and J shed 9 bases, with 12 bases lying between them. CDR3 sequence reads: CASSYSGGGGSPLHF. Here the CDR3 DNA reads TGTGCCAGCAGTTACTCGGGCGGGGGGGGTTCACCCCTCCACTTT.

This clone has a single count. The chain recombines TRBV3-1 (or the pseudogene TRBV3-2) with TRBJ2-7; 10 bases are a match to TRBD2. The CDR3 has 14 amino acids. Germline V gene data show CDR1 as LGHDT and CDR2 as YNNKEL (reference sequence). After removal of 5 bases from V and 7 bases from J, the junction contained 8 bases not matched to a gene. CDR3: CASSFSGRPHEQYF. Here the CDR3 DNA reads TGTGCCAGCAGCTTTAGCGGGAGGCCTCATGAGCAGTACTTC.

The rearrangement joins TRBV30 to TRBJ1-5; D might be TRBD1 (5 bases). The germline V and J ends were trimmed by 1 base and 1 base, with 8 bases remaining between them. This CDR3 contains 14 residues. The V gene's germline CDR1 is GTSNPN and CDR2 SVGIG (reference sequence). In nucleotides, the CDR3 is TGTGCCTGGAGTGCGACAGAGAGCAATCAGCCCCAGCATTTT. Translation: CAWSATESNQPQHF.

This clone was observed a single time. The rearrangement uses TRBV15 and TRBJ2-5; perhaps TRBD2 as D (5 bases). Germline V gene data show CDR1 as LNHNV and CDR2 as YYDKDF (reference sequence). Deletions cut 7 bases from V and 0 bases from J, with 15 bases between. CDR3 length equals 15 residues. The CDR3 loop is CATKLGSVNQETQYF. Written as DNA, the CDR3 is TGTGCCACCAAACTAGGCAGCGTAAACCAAGAGACCCAGTACTTC.

The V and J genes are TRBV6-5 and TRBJ2-7, with D uncertain. Germline CDR1 MNHEY, CDR2 SVGAGI. This CDR3 is 14 amino acids long. Trimming shortened V by 6 bases and J by 1 base, and 13 bases separated the two germline ends. The CDR3 DNA follows: TGTGCCAGCAGCGTCGGGTTCGGTTCCTACGAGCAGTACTTC. Its translation: CASSVGFGSYEQYF.

The genes are TRBV11-2 and TRBJ2-7; a possible D gene is TRBD2 (5 bases). Between the trimmed V and J ends, which lost 7 bases and 3 bases, there was a span of 16 bases. The CDR3 is 14 residues long. Per the germline V gene, CDR1 is SGHAT and CDR2 is FQNNGV. The CDR3 nucleotides read TGTGCCAGCACCGACTACCCCAAGATCTACGAGCAGTACTTC. Residues: CASTDYPKIYEQYF.

The chain carries TRBV20-1 and TRBJ2-5; D possibly matches TRBD1 or TRBD2 (5 bases each). This CDR3 has 13 residues. Germline CDR1 DFQATT, CDR2 SNEGSKA (reference sequence). Trimming removed 3 bases at V and 2 bases at J, with 10 bases between. CDR3 DNA sequence: TGCAGTGCTAGTAGGGACGTTCAAGAGACCCAGTACTTC. Translating it yields CSASRDVQETQYF.

The chain uses TRBV5-1 and TRBJ1-3; D might be TRBD1 (5 bases). From germline, CDR1 is SGHRS and CDR2 YFSETQ. The CDR3 loop spans 15 amino acids. V lost 4 bases and J lost 7, with 18 bases in between. CDR3 sequence (DNA): TGCGCCAGCAGCAAACTCGACGGGGGTGGGAACACCATATATTTT. It codes for CASSKLDGGGNTIYF. The whole variable domain, filled in from reference TRBV5-1 and TRBJ1-3, reads KAGVTQTPRYLIKTRGQQVTLSCSPISGHRSVSWYQQTPGQGLQFLFEYFSETQRNKGNFPGRFSGRQFSNSRSEMNVSTLELGDSALYLCASSKLDGGGNTIYFGEGSWLTVV.

CDR3 DNA: TGTGCCAGCAGCCCCAGGGACAGGTACAATGAGCAGTTCTTC. Translated, it gives CASSPRDRYNEQFF. The chain has TRBV13 and TRBJ2-1; the match to TRBD1 covers 8 bases. Germline CDR1 reads PRHDT; CDR2 reads FYEKMQ (reference sequence). This CDR3 has 14 residues. J gave up 4 bases and V 5 bases, and 4 bases lay outside the gene matches. Full variable domain (remainder filled in from reference TRBV13 and TRBJ2-1): AAGVIQSPRHLIKEKRETATLKCYPIPRHDTVYWYQQGPGQDPQFLISFYEKMQSDKGSIPDRFSAQQFSDYHSELNMSSLELGDSALYFCASSPRDRYNEQFFGPGTRLTVL.

This chain links TRBV2 with TRBJ2-7; 8 bases are shared with TRBD2. Unmatched junction bases numbered 4, after V lost 6 bases and J lost 12 bases. This CDR3 is built from 10 residues. Germline CDR1 reads SNHLY; CDR2 reads FYNNEI. The CDR3 DNA follows: TGTGCCAGCAGCGGGACTAGTATGTACTTC. This codes for CASSGTSMYF.

This chain uses TRBV5-1 with TRBJ2-1; TRBD2 matches at 8 bases. Trimming cost V 1 base and J 7 bases; bases outside gene matches: 4. Germline CDR1 is SGHRS and CDR2 is YFSETQ. The length of the CDR3 is 14 residues. CDR3 sequence: CASSLKVAGNEQFF. The CDR3 region has the DNA TGCGCCAGCAGCTTGAAGGTAGCGGGGAATGAGCAGTTCTTC.

This chain uses TRBV30 with TRBJ1-6, with D possibly matching TRBD1 (6 bases). This CDR3 region has 13 residues. The V and J ends lost 2 bases and 8 bases respectively, with 10 bases between them. In germline, CDR1 is GTSNPN, CDR2 SVGIG (reference sequence). CDR3 DNA sequence: TGTGCCTGGAGTCCGGGGGCGGATTCACCCCTCCACTTT. Encoded protein: CAWSPGADSPLHF.

This chain joins TRBV10-1 and TRBJ1-4; the D gene is possibly TRBD1 (5 bases). Germline V CDR1 and CDR2: WNHNN, SYGVQD (reference sequence). Trimming pared 0 bases from V and 7 bases from J, leaving 9 bases between. The CDR3 has 14 residues. As DNA, the CDR3 is TGCGCCAGCAGTGAGTCAGGGGAGCGTGAAAAACTGTTTTTT. It is translated as CASSESGEREKLFF.